These 4 T cell receptor beta chains came from one sample sequenced in a study of blood T cell repertoires in COVID-19. TCRdb's table, derived via immunoSEQ multiplex PCR, lists solely in-frame clones and lacks some. The sample lists roughly 400,000 clones; around 87% were seen once. The sequencing input was peripheral blood. The origin of the receptors is a woman in her sixties or seventies with COVID-19, enrolled during active disease.

The V and J genes are TRBV5-4 and TRBJ1-1, with D possibly matching TRBD1 (6 bases). The length of the CDR3 is 16 residues. V was trimmed by 1 base and J by 4 bases, leaving 17 bases between them. CDR1 is SGHNT, CDR2 YYREEE, per germline (reference sequence). For the CDR3, the DNA is TGTGCCAGCAGCTTGAGGGTCAGGGGTTTGGGCACTGAAGCTTTCTTT. This translates into CASSLRVRGLGTEAFF.

This sequence joins TRBV18 and TRBJ1-1; a weak D match, TRBD1 (6 bases). Trimming cost V 2 bases and J 4 bases, with 14 bases left between them. Germline V lookup: CDR1 KGHSH, CDR2 LQKENI. The CDR3 runs to 15 residues. The CDR3 protein is CASSPSVGAVTEAFF. As DNA, the CDR3 is TGTGCCAGCTCACCATCAGTGGGGGCGGTCACTGAAGCTTTCTTT.

The CDR3 sequence: CASILRARHEQYF. In DNA, the CDR3 is TGTGCCAGCATTTTGAGGGCAAGGCACGAGCAGTACTTC. The chain has TRBV2 and TRBJ2-7; weak D call: TRBD2 (5 bases). CDR3 length equals 13 residues. Germline V gene sequence: CDR1 SNHLY, CDR2 FYNNEI. V was shortened by 7 bases and J by 5 bases, with 15 bases between the two germline ends.

DNA for the CDR3: TGTGCCAGCAGCCCAGGACAGGGACCCAAAGAGACCCAGTACTTC. Amino acid sequence: CASSPGQGPKETQYF. The chain links TRBV14 to TRBJ2-5, with 8 bases fitting TRBD1. V gave up 4 bases and J gave up 3 bases; unmatched junction bases: 7. The length of the CDR3 is 15 residues. The germline CDR1 and CDR2 sequences are SGHDN and FVKESK.